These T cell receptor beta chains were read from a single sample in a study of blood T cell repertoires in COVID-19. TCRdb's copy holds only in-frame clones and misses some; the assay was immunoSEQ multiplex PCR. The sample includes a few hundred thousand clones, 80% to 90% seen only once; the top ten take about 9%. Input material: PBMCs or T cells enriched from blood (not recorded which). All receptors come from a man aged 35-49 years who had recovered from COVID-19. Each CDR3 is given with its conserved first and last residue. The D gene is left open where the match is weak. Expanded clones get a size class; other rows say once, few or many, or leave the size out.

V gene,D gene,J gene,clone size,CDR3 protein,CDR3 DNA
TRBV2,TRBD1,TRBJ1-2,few,CASEGQGAGGYTF,TGTGCCAGCGAAGGACAGGGGGCTGGTGGCTACACCTTC
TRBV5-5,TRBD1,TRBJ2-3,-,CASSSNRQGTITDTQYF,TGTGCCAGCAGCTCGAACCGACAGGGGACGATCACAGATACGCAGTATTTT
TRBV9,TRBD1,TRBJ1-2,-,CASSPQRPGQLIF,TGTGCCAGCAGCCCCCAGCGACCGGGACAGTTAATCTTC
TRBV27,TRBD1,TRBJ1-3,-,CASSLTGVSSGNTIYF,TGTGCCAGCAGTTTAACAGGGGTTAGCTCTGGAAACACCATATATTTT
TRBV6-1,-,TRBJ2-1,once,CASSDLGQPEQFF,TGTGCCAGCAGTGATCTCGGACAGCCTGAGCAGTTCTTC
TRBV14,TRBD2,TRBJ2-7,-,CASSQDSTSGRANEQYF,TGTGCCAGCAGCCAAGATTCGACTAGCGGGAGAGCGAACGAGCAGTACTTC
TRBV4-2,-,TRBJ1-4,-,CASSLTGEKLFF,TGTGCCAGCAGCCTGACGGGAGAAAAACTGTTTTTT
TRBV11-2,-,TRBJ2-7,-,CASSFGDSASLEQYF,TGTGCCAGCAGCTTTGGGGACTCGGCCTCCCTCGAGCAGTACTTC
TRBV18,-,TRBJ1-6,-,CASSSLSLRQSPNSPLHF,TGTGCCAGCTCATCCTTGTCACTCCGACAGTCACCTAATTCACCCCTCCACTTT
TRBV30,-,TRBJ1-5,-,CAWSEGTIRGQPQHF,TGTGCCTGGAGTGAAGGTACCATCCGGGGTCAGCCCCAGCATTTT
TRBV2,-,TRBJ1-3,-,CASSFVIGASGNTIYF,TGTGCCAGCAGTTTCGTTATAGGGGCATCGGGAAACACCATATATTTT
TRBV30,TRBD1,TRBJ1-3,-,CAWRAGGMPGNTIYF,TGTGCCTGGAGAGCAGGGGGTATGCCAGGAAACACCATATATTTT
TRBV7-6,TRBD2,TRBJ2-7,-,CASSRKLADSEQYF,TGTGCCAGCAGCCGGAAACTAGCGGACTCCGAGCAGTACTTC
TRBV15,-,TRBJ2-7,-,CATSRDLGGYEQYF,TGTGCCACCAGCAGAGATCTAGGGGGTTACGAGCAGTACTTC
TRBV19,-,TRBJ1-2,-,CASGTGFKRSYTF,TGTGCCAGTGGCACAGGGTTTAAGAGGAGCTACACCTTC
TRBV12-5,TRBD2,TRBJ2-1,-,CASGFLAGGPYNEQFF,TGTGCTAGTGGTTTTCTAGCGGGAGGCCCCTACAATGAGCAGTTCTTC
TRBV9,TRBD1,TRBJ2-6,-,CASSGGQVNSGANVLTF,TGTGCCAGCAGCGGGGGACAGGTTAACTCTGGGGCCAACGTCCTGACTTTC
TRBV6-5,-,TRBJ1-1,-,CASLLGWTEAFF,TGTGCCAGCCTGCTCGGGTGGACTGAAGCTTTCTTT
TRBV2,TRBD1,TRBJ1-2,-,CASSPDREYGYTF,TGTGCCAGCAGTCCCGACAGGGAGTATGGCTACACCTTC
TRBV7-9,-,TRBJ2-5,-,CASSSGGREWGFQETQYF,TGTGCCAGCAGCTCTGGGGGGCGGGAGTGGGGCTTCCAAGAGACCCAGTACTTC
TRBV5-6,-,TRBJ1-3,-,CASSPLQSSGNTIYF,TGTGCCAGCAGTCCTTTACAGAGCTCTGGAAACACCATATATTTT
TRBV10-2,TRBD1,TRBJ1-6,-,CASRDSSNSPLHF,TGCGCCAGCCGGGACAGCTCAAATTCACCCCTCCACTTT
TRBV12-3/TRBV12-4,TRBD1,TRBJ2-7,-,CASSLTGGDEQYF,TGTGCCAGCAGTTTGACAGGGGGTGACGAGCAGTACTTC
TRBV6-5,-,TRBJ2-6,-,CASMDGGSGANVLTF,TGTGCCAGCATGGATGGGGGGTCCGGGGCCAACGTCCTGACTTTC
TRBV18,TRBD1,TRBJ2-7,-,CASSPRQGVYEQYF,TGTGCCAGCTCACCGAGACAGGGTGTCTACGAGCAGTACTTC
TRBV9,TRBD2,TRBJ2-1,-,CASSPLAGVGNEQFF,TGTGCCAGCAGCCCGTTAGCGGGGGTGGGGAATGAGCAGTTCTTC
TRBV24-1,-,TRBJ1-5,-,CATLGRGLGQPQHF,TGTGCCACTCTGGGGAGGGGATTAGGTCAGCCCCAGCATTTT
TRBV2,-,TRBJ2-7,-,CASRRIYEQYF,TGTGCCAGCAGGAGAATCTACGAGCAGTACTTC
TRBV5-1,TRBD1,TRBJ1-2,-,CASSLRQGVSFKTF,TGCGCCAGCAGCCTCCGACAGGGGGTCTCTTTTAAGACCTTC
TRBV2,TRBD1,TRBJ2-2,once,CASSESGTGMNTGELFF,TGTGCCAGCAGTGAATCCGGGACAGGGATGAACACCGGGGAGCTGTTTTTT
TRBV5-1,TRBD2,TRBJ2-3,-,CASSLLAGRATDTQYF,TGCGCCAGCAGCCTCCTAGCGGGGCGGGCCACAGATACGCAGTATTTT
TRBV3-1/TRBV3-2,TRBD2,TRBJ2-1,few,CASATSGRLGNEQFF,TGTGCCAGCGCGACTAGCGGGAGGCTGGGGAATGAGCAGTTCTTC
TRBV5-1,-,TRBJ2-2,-,CASSSGDTDGELFF,TGCGCCAGCAGCTCGGGAGATACTGACGGGGAGCTGTTTTTT
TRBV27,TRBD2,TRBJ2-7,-,CASRGEATSGRAEQYF,TGTGCCAGCAGGGGTGAAGCGACTAGCGGGAGGGCCGAGCAGTACTTC
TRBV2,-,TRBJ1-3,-,CASSDGQGSGNTIYF,TGTGCCAGCAGTGACGGTCAGGGCTCTGGAAACACCATATATTTT
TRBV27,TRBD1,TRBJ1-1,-,CASSSKIGQGNTEAFF,TGTGCCAGCAGTTCAAAAATCGGACAGGGAAACACTGAAGCTTTCTTT
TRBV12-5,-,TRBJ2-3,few,CASGLMTFTDTQYF,TGTGCTAGTGGTTTGATGACTTTCACAGATACGCAGTATTTT
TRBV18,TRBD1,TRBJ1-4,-,CASSPPLLDRGTEKLFF,TGTGCCAGCTCACCACCTCTTCTAGACAGGGGAACTGAAAAACTGTTTTTT
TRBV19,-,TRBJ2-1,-,CASSIRDSYNEQFF,TGTGCCAGTAGTATCCGGGACTCCTACAATGAGCAGTTCTTC
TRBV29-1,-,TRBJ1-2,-,CSVVQPRVYGYTF,TGCAGCGTTGTACAGCCACGAGTTTATGGCTACACCTTC
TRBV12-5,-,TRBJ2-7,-,CASGTPGYGGEQYF,TGTGCTAGTGGTACCCCGGGATACGGGGGCGAGCAGTACTTC